This is a list of T cell receptor beta chains from one sample in a study of blood T cell repertoires in COVID-19. Data came from immunoSEQ multiplex PCR; TCRdb stores just in-frame clones and leaves some out. The sample consists of hundreds of thousands of clones, just under 90% of them appearing once. Sequencing used PBMCs or T cells enriched from blood (not recorded which). The receptors shown here come from a woman between 50 and 59 years old who had been exposed to COVID-19. The conserved cysteine and the conserved F or W are not part of the CDR3 here.

v_gene	j_gene	CDR3aa
TRBV7-8	TRBJ2-5	ASSVVPSGETQY
TRBV3-1/TRBV3-2	TRBJ2-7	ASSPLGREQY
TRBV5-1	TRBJ2-5	ASSLGTAQETQY
TRBV5-1	TRBJ2-3	ASRAGDTQY
TRBV5-1	TRBJ2-1	ASRTGTGTLSYNEQF
TRBV7-2	TRBJ2-3	ASSPRLAGGTDTQY
TRBV29-1	TRBJ1-3	SVLTGSGNTIY
TRBV5-6	TRBJ2-5	ASSTGIQRGETQY
TRBV5-5	TRBJ2-7	ASSLVRGALSYEQY
TRBV18	TRBJ2-7	ASSPGHNYEQY
TRBV5-1	TRBJ1-2	ASSPMTGEHYGYT
TRBV19	TRBJ2-5	ASSPQGQETQY
TRBV7-9	TRBJ2-7	ASGTLGYEQY
TRBV13	TRBJ1-6	ASSLGRDSGSPLH
TRBV4-1	TRBJ2-5	ASSQRGRGIKETQY
TRBV4-1	TRBJ2-7	ASSSQQAYEQY
TRBV28	TRBJ1-4	ASSSTGWLEKLF
TRBV2	TRBJ2-4	ASSDDVQGATQENIQY
TRBV4-1	TRBJ2-7	ASSQERGIAGGPYEQY
TRBV3-1/TRBV3-2	TRBJ1-2	ASSQASGGGGLGT
TRBV6-5	TRBJ1-6	ASSYSYRGNSPLH
TRBV19	TRBJ2-4	ASEDRNLAKNIQY
TRBV2	TRBJ1-2	ASSLRLAGNYGYT
TRBV7-9	TRBJ2-1	ASSESRGGYSYNEQF
TRBV5-1	TRBJ1-3	ASSLDSMSGNTIY
TRBV19	TRBJ1-1	ASSTQGAGTEAF
TRBV20-1	TRBJ1-4	SARAREKLF
TRBV7-8	TRBJ1-2	ASSPEAVVYGYT
TRBV5-1	TRBJ1-5	ASRRDRDQPQH
TRBV18	TRBJ2-2	ASSPAVSGELF
TRBV7-9	TRBJ2-3	ASRTGGSSDTQY
TRBV9	TRBJ1-1	ASNRGEGTEAF
TRBV10-3	TRBJ2-5	AISAGETQY
TRBV9	TRBJ2-6	ASSVETGNRGSGANVLT
TRBV10-1	TRBJ1-5	ASSEVRAQWLGSQPQH
TRBV27	TRBJ2-1	ASSYGQASSYNEQF
TRBV19	TRBJ1-5	ASSRGQAAYSNQPQH
TRBV12-3/TRBV12-4	TRBJ1-1	AQSPTEAF
TRBV7-9	TRBJ2-7	ASSPYSYEQY
TRBV10-1	TRBJ1-6	ASSERGPRFCSYNSPLH
TRBV5-1	TRBJ1-3	ASSLAGGVSGNTIY
TRBV28	TRBJ1-5	ASSWDRENQPQH
TRBV19	TRBJ1-2	ASSIFGTATRGYT
TRBV18	TRBJ2-5	ASSPGPQETQY
TRBV27	TRBJ1-5	ASSFEVSEPQH
TRBV6-5	TRBJ2-7	ASNKNSEQY
TRBV7-2	TRBJ2-7	ASSFTDRVPYEQY
TRBV7-2	TRBJ1-6	ASSLAQGPSPLH
TRBV7-8	TRBJ2-3	ASSGPQVSTDTQY
TRBV27	TRBJ1-2	ASSPTLRTGGGYT
TRBV5-1	TRBJ2-7	ASSFGTSGYEQY